This record looks at one T cell receptor beta chain sequence and its context. This specimen comes from a study of Ad26.COV2.S vaccination and SARS-CoV-2 variants. Data came from immunoSEQ multiplex PCR; TCRdb stores just in-frame clones and leaves some out. The table lists 300,000 to 400,000 clones, about 85% of them singletons, with 2% to 2.5% in the top ten. CDR3 size: 14 residues. Trimming removed 5 bases from V and 8 bases from J; junction bases left unmatched: 10. Germline V lookup: CDR1 SGHTA, CDR2 FQGTGA. Treatment defined: some 20 received Ad26.COV2.S at low or high dose, single or two shots; 5 received placebo; per-sample allocation not given. Samples analyzed were those drawn on day 63 after the first vaccine or placebo injection. An Ad26 vector carrying the Wuhan-strain SARS-CoV-2 spike served as the vaccine.

This chain joins TRBV7-3 and TRBJ1-1, with 8 positions matching TRBD1. The TCR comes from a person between 18 and 60 years old who received the Ad26.COV2.S COVID-19 vaccine or a placebo. Sequenced material: peripheral blood, taken in a trial of Ad26.COV2.S vaccine versus placebo. This CDR3 reads CASSANSRDREAFF. The CDR3 region has the DNA TGTGCCAGCAGCGCCAACTCCCGGGACAGGGAAGCTTTCTTT.